This record covers a single T cell receptor beta chain. This receptor's antigen is unknown. Base qualities are not recorded, but no much larger clone differs from it by a single base. These data are taken from a study of shared clonotypes between healthy human individuals (dated by TCRdb to the early 2020s). Some background on the complete study: The cohort included a few men and a couple of women between 18 and 49 years of age. To increase sequencing depth and limit assay-specific biases, TCR repertoire library preparation and sequencing were carried out by different laboratories using diverse techniques. Leukapheresis yielded between about 0.85 and 9 billion PBMCs per donor. Blood TCR repertoires of roughly five healthy adults were deeply sequenced to estimate repertoire size and the extent of clonotype sharing between individuals.

CDR1 and CDR2, looked up from the germline V gene (reference sequence), are SEHNR and FQNEAQ. Including cysteine and phenylalanine, the CDR3 has 19 amino acids. CDR3 DNA only is kept here, 57 bases in frame from base 1. V is cut back by 5 bases and J by 5 bases, with 15 bases in the junction unmatched. The paper's findings and limits, for the study overall: Only blood was sampled, and tissue TCR repertoires likely differ from those in blood. Because the study included only a small number of donors, the genetic and exposure-history diversity represented was limited. Pairwise subsampling led to the expectation that sequencing depth would affect the degree of clonotype sharing among donors.

Donors were healthy HIV-negative adults with no recently reported acute infections or vaccinations. Only Caucasian adults living in Nashville, Tennessee, USA were represented among the donors. For unsorted samples, tens of millions of PBMCs were counted and genomic DNA was extracted with the QIAamp DNA Blood Mini kit. Blood was collected by leukapheresis, and PBMCs were isolated by Ficoll-Histopaque density gradient centrifugation and then cryopreserved in liquid nitrogen vapor phase. TCR CDR3 regions were amplified from genomic DNA by multiplex PCR using the deep immunoSEQ assay. Extracted genomic DNA from each cell subset was distributed evenly across all wells of several immunoSEQ 96-well plates, and each plate was treated as a replicate. For unsorted PBMC, each replicate PCR was loaded with approximately 0.3 ug genomic DNA, equivalent to roughly 31,000 T cell genomes. Ten immunoSEQ deep assay plates were used to sequence unsorted PBMC genomic DNA. Purified libraries were measured with a Qubit 3.0 fluorometer, size-checked on a Bioanalyzer 2100, and measured again with the KAPA Library Quantification kit. Every immunoSEQ 96-well plate was sequenced on a separate single-read 150-cycle Illumina NextSeq 550 flow cell. On the study's bioinformatics: The immunoSEQ output contained only junctional sequences without quality scores, so filtering could not match that applied to full-length reads. To assign V/J genes and CDR3, sequences were annotated against IMGT germline references using PyIR, a Python wrapper for IgBLAST v1.9. Reads with weak V/J assignments (E-value above 1e-6), missing CDR3, stop codons, out-of-frame junctions, or ambiguous translated residues were removed. V3J clonotypes were defined as sequences sharing the same inferred V gene, J gene, and CDR3 amino acid sequence. Percentage overlap between repertoires was calculated by dividing the number of shared unique clonotypes by the size of the smaller repertoire. Repertoire richness was assessed with RTK rarefaction, the Chao1 estimator, and Recon v2.1 estimates of unobserved clonotypes. TCRdb stores this immuneACCESS table with in-frame sequences only. Part of the clones is absent; in the studies checked, under half of the shortfall reflects unresolved V genes, and no reason is known for the rest. The DNA was the basis for D and trimming; V, J and clone size are from that table. The sample table holds 400,000 to 500,000 clones, of which 79% were seen once. Jointly, the top ten make up approximately 12% of the sample.

The specimen sequenced was PBMCs. The chain joins TRBV7-9 to TRBJ2-2; TRBD2 lines up with 12 middle nucleotides. The receptor comes from a middle-aged woman in good health. Some clones in this sample may be carry-over from other donors' samples. The nucleotide sequence reads TGTGCCAGCAGCCCAGGAGTGACTAGCGGGAGTAGGGCAACCGGGGAGCTGTTTTTT. Translation gives CASSPGVTSGSRATGELFF.